This T cell receptor beta chain came from a study of post-analysis software for immune sequencing data. This clonotype appeared a single time. As yet, its antigen is unknown. A much larger clone is a single base away; this may be a read error. Findings and caveats of the study: TRBV5-6, TRBV5-1 and TRBV20-1 were among 4 or 5 TRBV segments more frequent in patients than controls.

The germline gives CDR1 SGHTA, CDR2 FQGTGA. CDR3 length: 17 residues. Prepared libraries of TCR beta cDNA carried unique molecular identifiers. TCRdb used MiXCR to reprocess the PCR reads, holding one entry per CDR3 protein. This table has a few hundred thousand distinct CDR3 sequences, 34% appearing once. The gene calls are TRBV7-3 and TRBJ2-1, with TRBD2 identical over 11 bases. The DNA end is more similar to TRBJ2-7, so the J call may be wrong. Sequencing was performed on blood. The sequence was collected from a girl under 18 with multiple sclerosis. The CDR3 spells CASSLGFSGGAYNEQYF. CDR3 bases: TGTGCCAGCAGCTTAGGGTTTAGCGGGGGGGCCTACAATGAGCAGTACTTC.